This T cell receptor (beta chain) is from a study of cytomegalovirus exposure and HLA in healthy donors. Across the study: Roughly 80 million unique TCRs from HLA-typed donors made up an early data release. The study, taken as a whole, reports: 87-base-pair reads could not separate some V segments, including TRBV6-2 and TRBV6-3. A later analysis linked a missense variant in DCLRE1C to the trimming of TCR beta V and J genes.

V was shortened by 1 base and J by 7 bases, with 5 bases between the two germline ends. Per the germline V gene, CDR1 is ENHRY and CDR2 is SYGVKD. CDR3 size: 12 residues. In the PCR, 60 Vbeta and 13 Jbeta primers were used. Clones were read by immunoSEQ multiplex PCR, and TCRdb kept only the in-frame ones, dropping some. The sample has 100,000 to 150,000 clones; just under 75% are singletons. Donors likely had unrecorded immune exposures despite being nominally healthy when sampled. In regard to this clone: Its antigen is unidentified.

The sample was PBMCs. This clonotype was obtained from a man in his sixties in good health and CMV-seropositive. This chain links TRBV10-3 with TRBJ2-4; D remains ambiguous. The CDR3 nucleotides read TGTGCCATCAGTGAGTTCTTGAACATTCAGTACTTC. Protein: CAISEFLNIQYF.